The present entry profiles one TCR beta chain with its context. Its antigen is currently unknown. TCRdb re-called the 5' RACE reads with MiXCR, one entry per CDR3 protein. The sample has 140,000 to 150,000 distinct CDR3 sequences, 5% to 7.5% seen once. This record belongs to a study of T cells after yellow fever vaccination. General study points: A small proportion of clonotypes was detected in both the CD4 and CD8 compartments.

Germline assignment: CDR1 SGDLS and CDR2 YYNGEE. This CDR3 is built from 16 residues. The ends lost 3 bases at V and 0 bases at J; junction bases unmatched: 4. This specimen consisted of CD4+ T cells sorted from PBMCs, obtained 10 days after the yellow fever booster vaccination. The sequence came from a man aged 25-40 years who received the YFV17D yellow fever vaccine. The chain links TRBV9 to TRBJ2-2; 8 bases agree with TRBD1. The CDR3 DNA is TGTGCCAGCAGCGCAGGACAGGGCTCGAACACCGGGGAGCTGTTTTTT. Translating it yields CASSAGQGSNTGELFF.